Below are 20 T cell receptor beta chains sequenced from a single sample in a study of blood T cells in healthy people across ages. The use of a sample-barcoded 5' primer and a J-beta primer mix characterized a second PCR of about 6 to 11 cycles. MiXCR was run by TCRdb on the 5' RACE reads, yielding one entry per CDR3 protein. Of hundreds of thousands of distinct CDR3 sequences listed, 52% are singletons. Sequenced material: blood. The source is a woman aged 80 or older in good health.

This clonotype occurred many times. J is TRBJ2-7 and V is TRBV12-3 or TRBV12-4; 7 bases line up with TRBD2. CDR3 length: 12 residues. The J segment lost 6 bases and the V segment lost 6 bases, leaving 5 bases of the junction unmatched. CDR3 in amino acids: CASRAGLIEQYF. The CDR3 nucleotides read TGTGCCAGCAGAGCGGGGCTGATCGAGCAGTACTTC.

This chain joins TRBV2 and TRBJ2-1; 8 nucleotides match TRBD1. Losses at the gene ends were 2 bases for V and 7 bases for J; bases not matched to a gene: 19. The CDR3 consists of 19 residues. Germline V gene lookup returns CDR1 SNHLY and CDR2 FYNNEI. CDR3 nucleotide sequence: TGTGCCAGCAGTGAAATGGGGGAACGGACAGGGTTGGGGCATAATGAGCAGTTCTTC. Protein sequence: CASSEMGERTGLGHNEQFF.

This clonotype was picked up many times. The J gene is TRBJ1-2, the V gene TRBV20-1; a possible D gene is TRBD1 (6 bases). CDR1 and CDR2 (germline): DFQATT, SNEGSKA (reference sequence). CDR3 length equals 12 residues. Deletions cut 3 bases from V and 5 bases from J, with 10 bases between. CDR3 amino acids: CSARDRIYGYTF. The DNA for the CDR3 is TGCAGTGCTAGGGACAGAATATATGGCTACACCTTC.

The V gene is TRBV7-9, the J gene TRBJ1-2, with D unclear. V was clipped by 0 bases and J by 0 bases, with 8 bases between them. Germline V gives CDR1 SEHNR, CDR2 FQNEAQ (reference sequence). The CDR3 sequence is 15 residues long. The CDR3: CASSLAKGPNYGYTF. As DNA, the CDR3 is TGTGCCAGCAGCTTAGCGAAGGGTCCTAACTATGGCTACACCTTC.

Written as DNA, the CDR3 is TGTGCCAGCAGCTTAGACAGGGGACTCGCGGCCGAGCAGTACTTC. This gives the protein CASSLDRGLAAEQYF. The chain is built from TRBV7-9 and TRBJ2-5, with TRBD1 as a possible D gene (7 bases). The DNA end is more similar to TRBJ2-7, so the J call may be wrong. CDR1 and CDR2 from the germline V gene are SEHNR and FQNEAQ (reference sequence). The CDR3 is made up of 15 amino acids.

This chain uses TRBV15 with TRBJ1-6; 9 bases are shared with TRBD1. J lost 8 bases, V lost 2 bases, and 7 bases had no gene match. Germline loops: CDR1 LNHNV, CDR2 YYDKDF (reference sequence). The CDR3 extends over 16 amino acids. The CDR3 nucleotides are TGTGCCACCAGCAGAAACAGGGGGCAGAGGGATTCACCCCTCCACTTT. Amino acids: CATSRNRGQRDSPLHF.

In its sample, this clonotype was seen many times. The rearrangement uses TRBV11-2 and TRBJ2-6; D remains ambiguous. V gave up 2 bases and J gave up 0 bases, with 8 bases separating them. CDR3 size: 16 residues. Germline V lookup: CDR1 SGHAT, CDR2 FQNNGV. The CDR3 is CASSLSRSSGANVLTF. The CDR3 DNA reads as TGTGCCAGCAGCTTATCTCGCAGCTCTGGGGCCAACGTCCTGACTTTC.

CDR3 sequence reads: CASSANQARGYTF. CDR3 sequence (DNA): TGTGCCAGCAGCGCCAATCAGGCTCGTGGCTACACCTTC. This chain uses TRBV9 with TRBJ1-2; D call uncertain. Trimming took 3 bases from V and 7 from J, leaving 13 bases between them. Germline V gene data show CDR1 as SGDLS and CDR2 as YYNGEE. This CDR3 is 13 amino acids long.

This chain joins TRBV4-1 and TRBJ2-1, with a tentative D call TRBD1 (5 bases). Germline V gene sequence: CDR1 MGHRA, CDR2 YSYEKL. This CDR3 has 16 amino acids. Trimming removed 2 bases at V and 2 bases at J, with 13 bases between. The CDR3 spells CASSQSPGLAYNEQFF. For the CDR3, the DNA is TGCGCCAGCAGCCAAAGCCCAGGGCTAGCCTACAATGAGCAGTTCTTC.

This clonotype was observed at least ten times. The gene calls are TRBV20-1 and TRBJ2-3; D perhaps matches TRBD1 (6 bases). Trimming left V 5 bases short and J 4 bases short, with 16 bases between. Germline V gene lookup returns CDR1 DFQATT and CDR2 SNEGSKA (reference sequence). There are 14 residues in the CDR3. CDR3 nucleotide sequence: TGCAGTGCTCGAAGGCAGGGGCGGGCAGATACGCAGTATTTT. Translation: CSARRQGRADTQYF.

This chain links TRBV3-1 with TRBJ1-1; possibly TRBD1 for D (5 bases). V lost 2 bases to trimming and J lost 1 base, with 11 bases between them. Germline CDR1 LGHDT, CDR2 YNNKEL (reference sequence). The CDR3 is made up of 15 amino acids. CDR3: CASSQQGAWNTEAFF. Here the CDR3 DNA reads TGTGCCAGCAGCCAACAGGGTGCGTGGAACACTGAAGCTTTCTTT.

This clonotype has ten or more counts. This sequence joins TRBV7-2 and TRBJ2-1; maybe TRBD2 (6 bases). This CDR3 spans 16 amino acids. Between the trimmed V and J ends, which lost 3 bases and 2 bases, there was a span of 14 bases. In germline, CDR1 is SGHTA, CDR2 FQGNSA. In DNA, the CDR3 is TGTGCCAGCAGCTTCGGGCGGGGAGCCCCCTACAATGAGCAGTTCTTC. As protein: CASSFGRGAPYNEQFF.

The CDR3 sequence is CASSLWTEFNEKLFF. For the CDR3, the DNA is TGTGCCAGCAGTTTATGGACGGAATTTAATGAAAAACTGTTTTTT. The rearrangement joins TRBV28 to TRBJ1-4; no firm D call. The V end was cut by 0 bases, the J end by 4 bases, with 9 bases between. The CDR3 has 15 amino acids. Germline CDR1 reads MDHEN; CDR2 reads SYDVKM.

This chain joins TRBV9 and TRBJ2-1, with unresolved D. V was trimmed by 0 bases and J by 4 bases, leaving 8 bases between them. Germline CDR1 reads SGDLS; CDR2 reads YYNGEE. CDR3 size: 14 residues. CDR3 in amino acids: CASSVGGAYNEQFF. CDR3 nucleotides: TGTGCCAGCAGCGTAGGTGGTGCGTACAATGAGCAGTTCTTC. The full variable domain, rest sourced from reference TRBV9 and TRBJ2-1, is DSGVTQTPKHLITATGQRVTLRCSPRSGDLSVYWYQQSLDQGLQFLIQYYNGEERAKGNILERFSAQQFPDLHSELNLSSLELGDSALYFCASSVGGAYNEQFFGPGTRLTVL.

J is TRBJ2-1 and V is TRBV18; D uncertain. Between the trimmed V and J ends, which lost 3 bases and 8 bases, there was a span of 8 bases. Per the germline V gene, CDR1 is KGHSH and CDR2 is LQKENI. The CDR3 sequence is 12 residues long. Written as DNA, the CDR3 is TGTGCCAGCTCACCGGTTGGGGATGAGCAGTTCTTC. Translated, it gives CASSPVGDEQFF.

A note on this clonotype: A read error may be the cause here, since a much bigger clone is one base away. This rearrangement joins TRBV15 to TRBJ2-7; 8 bases line up with TRBD2. Germline assignment: CDR1 LNHNV and CDR2 YYDKDF (reference sequence). J lost 7 bases, V lost 0 bases, and 11 bases had no gene match. The CDR3 has 16 residues. Here the CDR3 reads CATSRDWSAGGNEQYF. Written as DNA, the CDR3 is TGTGCCACCAGCAGAGATTGGTCGGCGGGAGGAAATGAGCAGTACTTC.

The V call is TRBV27, the J call TRBJ2-5, with D tentatively TRBD2 (6 bases). Per the germline V gene, CDR1 is MNHEY and CDR2 is SMNVEV (reference sequence). Trimming cost V 8 bases and J 4 bases, with 14 bases left between them. CDR3 size: 13 residues. The CDR3 region has the DNA TGTGCCAGCGCCCATGGAGGGAGAGAGACCCAGTACTTC. It codes for CASAHGGRETQYF.

The chain carries TRBV20-1 and TRBJ2-3; D not certain. The length of the CDR3 is 13 residues. V shed 0 bases and J shed 3 bases, with 7 bases lying between them. Germline CDR1 DFQATT, CDR2 SNEGSKA (reference sequence). CDR3 protein: CSAREFGTDTQYF. The CDR3 coding sequence is TGCAGTGCTAGAGAGTTTGGTACAGATACGCAGTATTTT.

Comment on this clonotype: One end of the junction fails to match germline, which may point to a read error. The V and J genes are TRBV28 and TRBJ2-7; D is unresolved. The CDR3 totals 15 residues. Germline lookup yields CDR1 MDHEN and CDR2 SYDVKM. The DNA of the CDR3 is TGTGCCAGCGGTTTATTCCTACCTGGGTCCTGCGAGCAGTACTTC. This encodes CASGLFLPGSCEQYF.

This sequence joins TRBV24-1 and TRBJ2-7; 14 bases are shared with TRBD2. The CDR3 covers 16 residues. From germline, CDR1 is KGHDR and CDR2 SFDVKD. After removal of 4 bases from V and 4 bases from J, the junction contained 5 bases not matched to a gene. The CDR3 sequence is CATSDLGTSGSYEQYF. In nucleotides, the CDR3 is TGTGCCACCAGTGACTTAGGGACTAGCGGGAGTTACGAGCAGTACTTC.